One and the same sample provided the 31 T cell receptor beta chains below, sequenced in a study of cytomegalovirus exposure and HLA in healthy donors. The PCR used 60 Vbeta and 13 Jbeta primers. The protocol was immunoSEQ multiplex PCR, while the TCRdb copy is restricted to in-frame clones and leaves out a portion. The data hold fewer than 250,000 clones, with 75% to 85% observed a single time. The specimen sequenced was PBMCs. These receptors all come from a male donor in good health and CMV-seropositive.

This chain links TRBV27 with TRBJ1-6, with 7 bases lining up with TRBD1. V gave up 8 bases and J gave up 6 bases; unmatched junction bases: 4. Germline V gene lookup returns CDR1 MNHEY and CDR2 SMNVEV (reference sequence). CDR3 size: 13 residues. DNA for the CDR3: TGTGCCAGCTCCGGACAGGTTAATTCACCCCTCCACTTT. It encodes CASSGQVNSPLHF.

This clone has just a few counts. J is TRBJ1-4 and V is TRBV25-1, with D hard to call. Trimming took 2 bases from V and 3 from J, leaving 7 bases between them. Germline-derived CDR1 and CDR2 are MGHDK and SYGVNS. The CDR3 consists of 14 residues. CDR3 amino acids: CASSEGQANEKLFF. The CDR3 coding sequence is TGTGCCAGCAGTGAAGGGCAGGCTAATGAAAAACTGTTTTTT. The variable domain in full, completed from reference TRBV25-1 and TRBJ1-4, reads EADIYQTPRYLVIGTGKKITLECSQTMGHDKMYWYQQDPGMELHLIHYSYGVNSTEKGDLSSESTVSRIRTEHFPLTLESARPSHTSQYLCASSEGQANEKLFFGSGTQLSVL.

The chain employs TRBV28 and TRBJ2-7, with 8 bases fitting TRBD1. Germline-derived CDR1 and CDR2 are MDHEN and SYDVKM. The V gene end was trimmed by 3 bases and the J gene end by 5 bases; junction bases not matched to a gene: 9. The CDR3 runs to 15 residues. The CDR3 region has the DNA TGTGCCAGCAGTTTTAGGGGACAGGTCGGCAACGAGCAGTACTTC. This encodes CASSFRGQVGNEQYF.

This chain links TRBV28 with TRBJ1-6; 9 nucleotides line up with TRBD1. V was pared by 6 bases and J by 1 base, with 4 bases of the junction left unmatched. From germline, CDR1 is MDHEN and CDR2 SYDVKM. CDR3 size: 16 residues. CDR3 amino acids: CASSQDRGSYNSPLHF. The CDR3 coding sequence is TGTGCCAGCAGCCAGGACAGGGGTTCCTATAATTCACCCCTCCACTTT.

V is TRBV18 and J is TRBJ1-5, with TRBD1 matching over 9 bases. This CDR3 spans 17 amino acids. In germline, CDR1 is KGHSH, CDR2 LQKENI. V lost 3 bases, J lost 0 bases, and 6 bases stayed unmatched. CDR3 coding DNA: TGTGCCAGCTCACCGGACAGGGGATCCCCTAGCAATCAGCCCCAGCATTTT. Amino acid sequence: CASSPDRGSPSNQPQHF.

The chain couples TRBV29-1 to TRBJ2-5; maybe TRBD1 (6 bases). Deletions cut 4 bases from V and 0 bases from J, with 15 bases between. This CDR3 is 15 amino acids long. Looked up from germline, CDR1 is SQVTM and CDR2 is ANQGSEA. CDR3 loop: CSVAETGFNQETQYF. Here the CDR3 DNA reads TGCAGCGTTGCCGAGACAGGCTTTAACCAAGAGACCCAGTACTTC.

CDR3 sequence (DNA): TGCGCCAGCAGCTATCTAGCGGGGGGGCTCAATGAGCAGTTCTTC. Protein product: CASSYLAGGLNEQFF. The chain has TRBV5-1 and TRBJ2-1; 12 bases match TRBD2. The CDR3 contains 15 residues. CDR1 and CDR2 (germline): SGHRS, YFSETQ. V lost 3 bases to trimming and J lost 6 bases; unmatched junction nucleotides: 4.

This sequence joins TRBV6-5 and TRBJ2-1; D perhaps matches TRBD1 (6 bases). The ends were cut back, 2 bases at V and 3 bases at J, with 8 bases in the middle. This CDR3 spans 14 amino acids. Germline V gives CDR1 MNHEY, CDR2 SVGAGI. In nucleotides, the CDR3 is TGTGCCAGCAGTTACATGGACAGCTACAATGAGCAGTTCTTC. Amino acids: CASSYMDSYNEQFF.

This chain joins TRBV10-3 and TRBJ2-7; 8 nucleotides agree with TRBD1. The CDR3 consists of 15 residues. Germline V gene data show CDR1 as ENHRY and CDR2 as SYGVKD. The trim removed 7 bases at V and 2 bases at J, leaving 10 bases unmatched. The CDR3 here is CAIMGTGKPPYEQYF. The CDR3 bases are TGTGCCATCATGGGGACAGGAAAACCCCCCTACGAGCAGTACTTC.

The chain carries TRBV5-4 and TRBJ1-4; tentatively, D is TRBD1 (5 bases). CDR1 and CDR2 from the germline V gene are SGHNT and YYREEE (reference sequence). The CDR3 is made up of 14 amino acids. V was pared by 5 bases and J by 8 bases, with 16 bases between. The CDR3 sequence is CASSLQGTEEKLFF. Written as DNA, the CDR3 is TGTGCCAGCAGTCTCCAGGGTACAGAGGAAAAACTGTTTTTT.

The V call is TRBV5-4, the J call TRBJ2-7; 7 bases line up with TRBD2. The CDR3 consists of 14 residues. V shed 0 bases and J 4 bases; nucleotides not matched to a gene: 4. Germline V gene lookup returns CDR1 SGHNT and CDR2 YYREEE (reference sequence). CDR3 in DNA: TGTGCCAGCAGCTTGGGGACTAGTGAGTACGAGCAGTACTTC. Encoded protein: CASSLGTSEYEQYF.

The chain has TRBV5-8 and TRBJ1-2; TRBD1 agrees at 9 bases. V gave up 7 bases and J gave up 7 bases; unmatched junction bases: 5. The CDR3 is made up of 12 amino acids. From germline, CDR1 is SGHTS and CDR2 YDEGEE. Written as DNA, the CDR3 is TGTGCCAGCCGGGACAGGGAACGTGGCTACACCTTC. It encodes CASRDRERGYTF.

This chain uses TRBV29-1 with TRBJ2-3, with 13 bases lining up with TRBD2. With 3 bases clipped from V and 6 bases from J, the junction kept 9 bases outside the gene matches. The CDR3 is 16 amino acids. The germline V gene has CDR1 SQVTM and CDR2 ANQGSEA. CDR3 region: CSVDPLLAGGWDTQYF. The CDR3 DNA follows: TGCAGCGTTGACCCCCTACTAGCGGGAGGGTGGGATACGCAGTATTTT.

This rearrangement joins TRBV27 to TRBJ2-1, with D tentatively TRBD2 (6 bases). Germline CDR1 and CDR2: MNHEY and SMNVEV (reference sequence). Trimming left V 6 bases short and J 3 bases short, with 12 bases between. This CDR3 contains 14 residues. Written as DNA, the CDR3 is TGTGCCAGCAGGACTAGAAGACTCTACAATGAGCAGTTCTTC. This gives the protein CASRTRRLYNEQFF.

The chain is built from TRBV27 and TRBJ2-7; D is undetermined. CDR1 and CDR2 from the germline V gene are MNHEY and SMNVEV (reference sequence). The CDR3 is made up of 13 amino acids. V was cut by 3 bases and J by 2 bases, with 8 bases left in between. The CDR3 sequence: CASSLGSAYEQYF. CDR3 DNA: TGTGCCAGCAGTTTGGGCAGTGCCTACGAGCAGTACTTC.

This clone has just a few counts. The CDR3 region has the DNA TGTGCCAGCAGCTTCTATACAGGAATCACTAATGAAAAACTGTTTTTT. The encoded protein is CASSFYTGITNEKLFF. V usage is TRBV11-2 and J usage is TRBJ1-4; possibly TRBD1 for D (5 bases). The CDR3 extends over 16 amino acids. V was trimmed by 3 bases and J by 2 bases, leaving 13 bases between them. CDR1 is SGHAT and CDR2 is FQNNGV in the germline V gene.

This rearrangement joins TRBV6-6 to TRBJ2-3, with a possible D match to TRBD1 (5 bases). V shed 2 bases and J shed 4 bases, with 7 bases lying between them. CDR1 and CDR2 from the germline V gene are MNHNY and SVGAGI (reference sequence). CDR3 length equals 13 residues. The CDR3 bases are TGTGCCAGCAGTTACGGGGCCGCAGATACGCAGTATTTT. It is translated as CASSYGAADTQYF.

This clone was counted only a few times. The V and J genes are TRBV6-6 and TRBJ2-3; TRBD1 matches at 8 bases. Germline loops: CDR1 MNHNY, CDR2 SVGAGI (reference sequence). V shed 4 bases, J shed 0 bases, and the junction held 3 bases outside the gene matches. The CDR3 is 15 residues long. The CDR3 nucleotides are TGTGCCAGCAGTTCCACAGGGGGAAGCACAGATACGCAGTATTTT. This codes for CASSSTGGSTDTQYF.

The chain recombines TRBV19 with TRBJ2-7; no firm D call. This CDR3 has 14 amino acids. The V end was cut by 3 bases, the J end by 0 bases, with 9 bases between. Germline V CDR1 and CDR2: LNHDA, SQIVND (reference sequence). CDR3 sequence (DNA): TGTGCCAGTAGTATGTCCGGGTACTCCTACGAGCAGTACTTC. Its translation is CASSMSGYSYEQYF.

This chain connects TRBV9 to TRBJ2-7; tentative D call: TRBD1 (6 bases). The CDR3 has 13 amino acids. The germline V and J ends were trimmed by 2 bases and 6 bases, with 12 bases remaining between them. Germline lookup yields CDR1 SGDLS and CDR2 YYNGEE. This CDR3 is CASSVYTGPEQYF. Here the CDR3 DNA reads TGTGCCAGCAGCGTGTATACAGGGCCCGAGCAGTACTTC. The full variable domain, its missing parts supplied by reference TRBV9 and TRBJ2-7, is DSGVTQTPKHLITATGQRVTLRCSPRSGDLSVYWYQQSLDQGLQFLIQYYNGEERAKGNILERFSAQQFPDLHSELNLSSLELGDSALYFCASSVYTGPEQYFGPGTRLTVT.

The V call is TRBV27, the J call TRBJ1-1; no clear D. The V end was cut by 6 bases, the J end by 4 bases, with 18 bases between. CDR1 is MNHEY, CDR2 SMNVEV, per germline (reference sequence). This CDR3 comprises 15 residues. This CDR3 reads CASSLMGLRGTEAFF. The CDR3 nucleotides read TGTGCCAGCAGCCTAATGGGTCTGCGGGGCACTGAAGCTTTCTTT.

The chain carries TRBV10-2 and TRBJ2-1, with 15 positions matching TRBD2. V lost 7 bases and J lost 2; bases outside the gene matches: 6. CDR1 is WSHSY and CDR2 is SAAADI in the germline V gene. The CDR3 runs to 17 residues. CDR3 DNA: TGCGCCAGCAAGGGGACTAGCGGGAGGAAAGCCTACAATGAGCAGTTCTTC. This codes for CASKGTSGRKAYNEQFF.

The chain links TRBV19 to TRBJ1-3; D uncertain. The V and J ends lost 0 bases and 0 bases respectively, with 6 bases between them. CDR1 and CDR2 from the germline V gene are LNHDA and SQIVND (reference sequence). The CDR3 covers 15 residues. CDR3 in DNA: TGTGCCAGTAGTATAGATCGGGGCTCTGGAAACACCATATATTTT. This sequence encodes CASSIDRGSGNTIYF.

This rearrangement joins TRBV10-2 to TRBJ1-5; D gene uncertain. The V gene's germline CDR1 is WSHSY and CDR2 SAAADI. Trimming removed 3 bases from V and 9 bases from J, with 18 bases in between. The length of the CDR3 is 15 residues. This CDR3 reads CASSDFAVPLVPQHF. The DNA of the CDR3 is TGCGCCAGCAGTGATTTCGCCGTTCCCCTAGTGCCCCAGCATTTT.

The chain uses TRBV5-4 and TRBJ2-5; TRBD2 aligns across 7 bases. The J call may be faulty, since TRBJ2-7 better matches the DNA end. Germline CDR1 SGHNT, CDR2 YYREEE (reference sequence). The CDR3 runs to 14 residues. The CDR3 nucleotides are TGTGCCAGCAGCTTCATAGGCGGGGGAAGCGAGCAGTACTTC. Its translation is CASSFIGGGSEQYF.

The chain uses TRBV7-6 and TRBJ2-2; 7 positions match TRBD1. V shed 2 bases, J shed 0 bases, and the junction held 3 bases outside the gene matches. The CDR3 length is 16 residues. Germline V gene lookup returns CDR1 SGHVS and CDR2 FNYEAQ. This chain's CDR3 is CASSLFGTANTGELFF. In DNA form, the CDR3 reads TGTGCCAGCAGCTTATTCGGGACAGCGAACACCGGGGAGCTGTTTTTT. The entire variable domain, with the rest obtained from reference TRBV7-6 and TRBJ2-2, is as follows: GAGVSQSPRYKVTKRGQDVALRCDPISGHVSLYWYRQALGQGPEFLTYFNYEAQQDKSGLPNDRFSAERPEGSISTLTIQRTEQRDSAMYRCASSLFGTANTGELFFGEGSRLTVL.

V is TRBV7-6 and J is TRBJ2-5; D might be TRBD2 (6 bases). Germline CDR1 reads SGHVS; CDR2 reads FNYEAQ. Trimming removed 3 bases from V and 5 bases from J, with 10 bases in between. This CDR3 is 13 amino acids long. Here the CDR3 DNA reads TGTGCCAGCAGCTTCGGAGGGACGGAGACCCAGTACTTC. Translating gives CASSFGGTETQYF.

A remark on this clone: Without the conserved terminal phenylalanine or tryptophan, this CDR3 likely stems from a read error. Because the CDR3's place on the DNA is in doubt, the DNA is left out and the CDR3 is given as listed by TCRdb. Other DNA sequences in this specimen translate into the identical CDR3. The rearrangement joins TRBV6-6 to TRBJ2-7; whether TRBD1, the table's D call, matches the DNA was not checked. The V gene's germline CDR1 is MNHNY and CDR2 SVGAGI (reference sequence). From its first to its last residue, the CDR3 has 11 amino acids. Here the CDR3 reads CASSDDRRQDL.

The V and J genes are TRBV19 and TRBJ1-1; 10 bases match TRBD1. Germline V lookup: CDR1 LNHDA, CDR2 SQIVND (reference sequence). The V gene end was trimmed by 5 bases and the J gene end by 3 bases; junction bases not matched to a gene: 6. This CDR3 contains 15 residues. CDR3 region: CASSPRDRGYTEAFF. The CDR3 region has the DNA TGTGCCAGTAGTCCAAGGGACAGGGGTTACACTGAAGCTTTCTTT.

The chain carries TRBV25-1 and TRBJ2-7; weak D call: TRBD1 (6 bases). The CDR3 extends over 12 amino acids. Germline CDR1 is MGHDK and CDR2 is SYGVNS. Trimming left V 6 bases short and J 9 bases short, with 15 bases between. The CDR3 sequence is CASSRSGGGQYF. The CDR3 DNA reads TGTGCCAGCAGCAGAAGTGGGGGCGGGCAGTACTTC.

Regarding this clone: Relative to the germline gene, one junction end is altered; a read error may explain this. Other DNA sequences from this sample encode an identical CDR3 as well. Here the CDR3 reads CAITPPRQNTEAFF. The CDR3 DNA is TGTGCCATTACCCCCCCCAGGCAGAACACTGAAGCCTTCTTT. The J gene is TRBJ1-1, the V gene TRBV28, with unresolved D. The germline gives CDR1 MDHEN, CDR2 SYDVKM. CDR3 size: 14 residues.